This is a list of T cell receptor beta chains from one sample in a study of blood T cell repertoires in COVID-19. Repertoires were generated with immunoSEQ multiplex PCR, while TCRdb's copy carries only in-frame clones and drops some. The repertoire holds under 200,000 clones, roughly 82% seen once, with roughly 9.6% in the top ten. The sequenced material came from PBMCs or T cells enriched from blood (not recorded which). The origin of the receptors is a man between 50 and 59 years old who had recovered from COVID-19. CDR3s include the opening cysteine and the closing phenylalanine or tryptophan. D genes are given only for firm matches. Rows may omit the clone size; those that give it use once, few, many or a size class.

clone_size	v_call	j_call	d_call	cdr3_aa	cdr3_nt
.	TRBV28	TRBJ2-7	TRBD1	CASKAGTGAYEQYF	TGTGCCAGCAAAGCCGGGACAGGGGCATACGAGCAGTACTTC
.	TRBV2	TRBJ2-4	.	CASRADSRVQYF	TGTGCCAGCAGAGCGGACTCCCGGGTTCAGTACTTC
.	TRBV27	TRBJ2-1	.	CASSPTLPGRTYNEQFF	TGTGCCAGCAGTCCAACTCTTCCGGGGAGGACCTACAATGAGCAGTTCTTC
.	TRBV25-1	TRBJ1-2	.	CASSVGGRGYTF	TGTGCCAGCAGTGTAGGAGGGAGAGGCTACACCTTC
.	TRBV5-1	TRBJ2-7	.	CASSPGTRQRPGEQYF	TGCGCCAGCAGCCCAGGTACCCGACAGCGTCCGGGCGAGCAGTACTTC
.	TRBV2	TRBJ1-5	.	CASHQGAGSNQPQHF	TGTGCCAGCCATCAGGGAGCGGGTAGCAATCAGCCCCAGCATTTT
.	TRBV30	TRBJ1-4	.	CAWSKGGFEEKLFF	TGTGCCTGGAGTAAAGGGGGTTTTGAGGAAAAACTGTTTTTT
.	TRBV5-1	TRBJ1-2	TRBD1	CASSLGQGNYGYTF	TGCGCCAGCAGCTTGGGACAGGGAAACTATGGCTACACCTTC
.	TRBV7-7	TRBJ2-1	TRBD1	CASSPQQGANLEQFF	TGTGCCAGCAGCCCCCAACAGGGGGCGAACCTCGAGCAGTTCTTC
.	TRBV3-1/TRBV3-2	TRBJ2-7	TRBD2	CASSAAAGGLDEQYF	TGTGCCAGCAGCGCGGCGGCGGGGGGGCTCGACGAGCAGTACTTC
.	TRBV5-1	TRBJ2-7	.	CASRGGQTHYEQYF	TGCGCCAGCAGAGGAGGACAGACACACTACGAGCAGTACTTC
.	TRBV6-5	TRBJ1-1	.	CASRLSGNTEAFF	TGTGCCAGCAGACTCTCGGGGAACACTGAAGCTTTCTTT
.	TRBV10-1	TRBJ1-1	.	CARIVVEAFF	TGCGCCAGGATAGTGGTTGAAGCTTTCTTT
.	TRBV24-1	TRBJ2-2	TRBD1	CATSGLRQGTNTGELFF	TGTGCCACCAGTGGTTTGAGACAGGGGACGAACACCGGGGAGCTGTTTTTT
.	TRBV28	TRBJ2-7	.	CASKIAGSYEQYF	TGTGCCAGCAAAATCGCCGGCTCCTACGAGCAGTACTTC
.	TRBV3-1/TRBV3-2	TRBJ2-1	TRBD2	CASRERGGYNEQFF	TGTGCCAGCCGTGAGCGGGGGGGATACAATGAGCAGTTCTTC
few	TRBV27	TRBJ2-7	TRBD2	CASSFLAGGREQYF	TGTGCCAGCAGTTTTCTAGCGGGGGGTCGGGAGCAGTACTTC
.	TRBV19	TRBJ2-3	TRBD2	CASSARLAGGVDTQYF	TGTGCCAGTAGCGCCCGACTAGCGGGAGGGGTAGATACGCAGTATTTT
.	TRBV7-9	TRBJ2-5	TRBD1	CASSLGQTQETQYF	TGTGCCAGCAGCTTGGGACAGACACAAGAGACCCAGTACTTC
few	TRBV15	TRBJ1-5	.	CATSRGDRRRDQPQHF	TGTGCCACCAGCAGAGGAGACAGGAGAAGAGATCAGCCCCAGCATTTT
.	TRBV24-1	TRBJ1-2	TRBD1	CATHSSRDRNGYTF	TGTGCCACCCATTCCTCCCGGGACAGGAATGGCTACACCTTC
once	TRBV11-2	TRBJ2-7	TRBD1	CASSGRDRDPGEQYF	TGTGCCAGCAGCGGTAGGGACAGGGACCCGGGCGAGCAGTACTTC
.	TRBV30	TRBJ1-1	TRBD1	CAWSVGTGAYTEAFF	TGTGCCTGGAGTGTAGGGACAGGGGCTTACACTGAAGCTTTCTTT
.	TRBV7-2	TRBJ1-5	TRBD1	CASSLVAGGFSSNQPQHF	TGTGCCAGCAGCTTAGTGGCAGGGGGCTTTTCTAGCAATCAGCCCCAGCATTTT
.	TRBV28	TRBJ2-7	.	CASSLPTYEQYF	TGTGCCAGCAGTTTACCAACCTACGAGCAGTACTTC
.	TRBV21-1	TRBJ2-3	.	CASLQHTLAGCTDTQYF	TGTGCCAGTCTACAGCACACCCTAGCGGGATGCACAGATACGCAGTATTTT
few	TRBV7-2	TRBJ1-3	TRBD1	CASSLLLQGALSSGNTIYF	TGTGCCAGCAGCTTATTACTACAGGGGGCCCTTAGCTCTGGAAACACCATATATTTT
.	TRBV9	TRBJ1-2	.	CASSPQLGAGNYGYTF	TGTGCCAGCAGCCCCCAATTAGGGGCGGGAAACTATGGCTACACCTTC
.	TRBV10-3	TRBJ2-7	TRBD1	CAIGQGLTPPADEQYF	TGTGCCATCGGACAGGGTCTGACCCCGCCGGCCGACGAGCAGTACTTC
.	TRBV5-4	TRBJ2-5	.	CASSSQGSQETQYF	TGTGCCAGCAGCTCACAGGGTAGCCAAGAGACCCAGTACTTC
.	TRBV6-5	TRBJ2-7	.	CASSRALVYEQYF	TGTGCCAGCAGTAGAGCCTTGGTCTACGAGCAGTACTTC
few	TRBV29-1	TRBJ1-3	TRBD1	CSVGTGGSGNTIYF	TGCAGCGTGGGGACAGGGGGCTCTGGAAACACCATATATTTT
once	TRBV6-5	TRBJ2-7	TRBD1	CASQDRALRGKQYF	TGTGCCAGCCAGGACAGGGCCCTTCGGGGGAAGCAGTACTTC
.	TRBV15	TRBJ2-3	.	CATSRDTGADTQYF	TGTGCCACCAGCAGAGATACGGGGGCAGATACGCAGTATTTT
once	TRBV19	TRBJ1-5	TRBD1	CASSIGQGANQPQHF	TGTGCCAGTAGTATAGGGCAGGGGGCTAATCAGCCCCAGCATTTT
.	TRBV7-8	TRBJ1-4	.	CASSKDGTLNEKLFF	TGTGCCAGCAGCAAGGACGGGACTCTTAATGAAAAACTGTTTTTT
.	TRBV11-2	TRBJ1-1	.	CASSGQMNTEAFF	TGTGCCAGCAGCGGACAGATGAACACTGAAGCTTTCTTT
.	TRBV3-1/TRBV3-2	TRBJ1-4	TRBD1	CASSHPPWGTGKNEKLFF	TGTGCCAGCAGCCACCCCCCGTGGGGGACAGGGAAAAATGAAAAACTGTTTTTT
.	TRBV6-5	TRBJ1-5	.	CASSRDNSNQPQHF	TGTGCCAGCAGCCGGGACAATAGCAATCAGCCCCAGCATTTT
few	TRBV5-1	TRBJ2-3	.	CASSLVPVADTQYF	TGCGCCAGCAGCTTGGTCCCGGTTGCAGATACGCAGTATTTT
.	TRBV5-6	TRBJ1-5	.	CASSQRGGPGNQPQHF	TGTGCCAGCAGCCAAAGGGGGGGGCCAGGCAATCAGCCCCAGCATTTT
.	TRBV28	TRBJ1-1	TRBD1	CASSSTGQDAFF	TGTGCCAGCAGTTCCACTGGACAGGACGCTTTCTTT
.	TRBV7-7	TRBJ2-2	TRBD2	CASSPSGGAFGELFF	TGTGCCAGCAGCCCTAGCGGGGGGGCTTTCGGGGAGCTGTTTTTT
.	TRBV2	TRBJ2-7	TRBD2	CASRPGLAGYEQYF	TGTGCCAGCAGACCCGGACTAGCGGGTTACGAGCAGTACTTC
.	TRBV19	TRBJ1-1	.	CASRQVQNTEAFF	TGTGCCAGTAGACAGGTACAGAACACTGAAGCTTTCTTT
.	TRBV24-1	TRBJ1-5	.	CATSDRRGGRDQPQHF	TGTGCCACCAGTGACCGACGCGGGGGCCGGGATCAGCCCCAGCATTTT
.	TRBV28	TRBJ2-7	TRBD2	CASSSGGGPSYEQYF	TGTGCCAGCAGTTCCGGGGGGGGACCCTCCTACGAGCAGTACTTC
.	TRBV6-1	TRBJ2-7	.	CASSEGVGAYEQYF	TGTGCCAGCAGTGAAGGGGTAGGGGCGTACGAGCAGTACTTC
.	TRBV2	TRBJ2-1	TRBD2	CASSHRRLAGGGDEQFF	TGTGCCAGCAGTCATCGACGGCTAGCGGGGGGAGGAGATGAGCAGTTCTTC
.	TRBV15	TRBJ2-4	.	CATSRDPPQAGDIQYF	TGTGCCACCAGCAGAGACCCCCCCCAGGCAGGGGACATTCAGTACTTC